One and the same sample provided the 2 T cell receptor beta chains below, sequenced in a study of T cells in Graves' hyperthyroidism and ophthalmopathy. RNA transcripts served as the template for amplifying TCR beta CDR3 regions. The study used the HTBI primer set for a first-round RT-PCR of the TCR CDR3. MiXCR, run by TCRdb on the multiplex PCR reads, gives a single entry per CDR3 protein. The data show 300,000 to 450,000 distinct CDR3 sequences, around 13% seen once. Sequenced: blood. Receptors originate from a young woman with Graves' hyperthyroidism.

This clonotype was seen many times. The chain has TRBV6-6 and TRBJ1-5; D unresolved. The V gene lost 0 bases and the J gene lost 0 bases, with 12 bases spanning the gap. Germline V gene sequence: CDR1 MNHNY, CDR2 SVGAGI (reference sequence). The CDR3 sequence is 17 residues long. CDR3 protein: CASSYSTPSHSNQPQHF. The DNA of the CDR3 is TGTGCCAGCAGTTACTCCACCCCTAGCCATAGCAATCAGCCCCAGCATTTT.

This clonotype showed up many times. The genes are TRBV6-1 and TRBJ1-2, with a possible D match to TRBD1 (6 bases). The CDR3 is made up of 17 amino acids. Trimming took off 2 bases at V and 1 base at J, with 17 bases between the two ends. Looked up from germline, CDR1 is MNHNS and CDR2 is SASEGT. CDR3 sequence: CASSETGFGVGNYGYTF. The DNA of the CDR3 is TGTGCCAGCAGTGAAACAGGGTTCGGAGTCGGTAACTATGGCTACACCTTC.